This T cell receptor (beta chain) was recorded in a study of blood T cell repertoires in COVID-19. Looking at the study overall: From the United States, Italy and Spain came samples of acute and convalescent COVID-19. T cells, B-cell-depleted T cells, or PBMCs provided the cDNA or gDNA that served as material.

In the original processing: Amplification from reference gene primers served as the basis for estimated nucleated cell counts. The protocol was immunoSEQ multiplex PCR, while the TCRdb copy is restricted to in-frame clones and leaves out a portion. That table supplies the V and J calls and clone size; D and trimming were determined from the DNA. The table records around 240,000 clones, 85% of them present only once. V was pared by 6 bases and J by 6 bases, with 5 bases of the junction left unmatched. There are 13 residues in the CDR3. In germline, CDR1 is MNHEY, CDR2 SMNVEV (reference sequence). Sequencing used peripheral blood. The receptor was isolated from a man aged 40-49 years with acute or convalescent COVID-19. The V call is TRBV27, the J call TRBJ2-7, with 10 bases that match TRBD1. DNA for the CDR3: TGTGCCAGCAGAGACTGGACAGGGGGCGAGCAGTACTTC. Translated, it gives CASRDWTGGEQYF.